This TCR beta chain was found in a study of shared clonotypes between healthy human individuals. Study details: Plates per donor: three CD4 naive, three CD4 memory, two CD8 naive, one CD8 memory.

Donors comprised only Caucasian adults living in Nashville, Tennessee. This CDR3 contains 12 residues. The ends were cut back, 1 base at V and 5 bases at J, with 3 bases in the middle. Germline values: CDR1 KGHSH, CDR2 LQKENI. Original handling: Filtering differed, since immunoSEQ gave only junction sequences and no quality scores. Assay: immunoSEQ multiplex PCR; the TCRdb copy retains only in-frame clones and omits some. V and J calls plus clone size are reproduced from that table; the DNA served to infer D and trimming. The repertoire holds roughly 2,500,000 clones, 93% seen once, with approximately 0.36% in the top ten.

The receptor was derived from a man between 18 and 29 years old in good health. Some clones in this sample may be carry-over from other donors' samples. The chain has TRBV18 and TRBJ1-5; D remains ambiguous. Sequencing was carried out using naive CD4+ T cells from PBMCs. The sample's subset: CD45RA+ positively selected. The CDR3 reads CASSPQDQPQHF. The CDR3 coding sequence is TGTGCCAGCTCACCACAGGATCAGCCCCAGCATTTT.